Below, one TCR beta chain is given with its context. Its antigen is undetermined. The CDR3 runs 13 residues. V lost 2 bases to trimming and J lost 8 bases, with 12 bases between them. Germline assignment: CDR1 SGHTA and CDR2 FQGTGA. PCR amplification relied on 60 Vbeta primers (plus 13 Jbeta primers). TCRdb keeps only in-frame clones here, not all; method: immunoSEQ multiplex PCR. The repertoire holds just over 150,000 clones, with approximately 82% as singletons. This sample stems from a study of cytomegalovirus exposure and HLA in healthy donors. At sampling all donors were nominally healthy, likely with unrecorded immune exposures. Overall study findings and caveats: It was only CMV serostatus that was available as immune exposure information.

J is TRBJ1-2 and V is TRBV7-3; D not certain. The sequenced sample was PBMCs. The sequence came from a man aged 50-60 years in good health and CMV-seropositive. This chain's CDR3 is CASSLAGEGGYTF. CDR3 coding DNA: TGTGCCAGCAGCTTAGCGGGAGAAGGAGGCTACACCTTC.